This TCR beta chain was sequenced for a study of human T cells and chemical hapten exposure. Looking at the study overall: There were weekly diphenylcyclopropenone doses to the scalp for patients throughout the roughly 23-week study. The patch tests put 0.01% DPC on the skin of the upper back and were read 6 days later.

As regards this clonotype: Its antigen is unknown.

MiXCR, applied by TCRdb to the RACE reads, yields one record per CDR3 protein. The sample carries around 160,000 distinct CDR3 sequences, roughly 15% recorded once. This CDR3 comprises 12 residues. CDR1 and CDR2 from the germline V gene are SNHLY and FYNNEI. The ends were cut back, 6 bases at V and 4 bases at J, with 9 bases in the middle. Regarding time point: patch test 1, 2 weeks after DPC sensitization. Treatment meaning: therapeutic diphenylcyclopropenone sensitization with weekly scalp DPC. Participating donors were patients with alopecia, aged 18 to 70 years, considered appropriate candidates for DPC. Study findings and constraints: Patch test scores rose with PT1 expanded TCR counts, a positive correlation.

The sequence derives from a woman between 25 and 40 years old with alopecia areata. Some clones in this sample may be carry-over from other donors' samples. The gene calls are TRBV2 and TRBJ1-1; D is unclear. This specimen was whole blood, taken in connection with sensitization to the hapten diphenylcyclopropenone (DPC). The CDR3 bases are TGTGCCAGCAGCCCCTTTGGCACTGAAGCTTTCTTT. Protein sequence: CASSPFGTEAFF.